This T cell receptor (beta chain) was recovered during a study of cytomegalovirus exposure and HLA in healthy donors. Trimming took off 6 bases at V and 4 bases at J, with 18 bases between the two ends. There are 15 residues in the CDR3. Germline CDR1 and CDR2: SNHLY and FYNNEI. Clones were read by immunoSEQ multiplex PCR, and TCRdb kept only the in-frame ones, dropping some. The profile shows 150,000 to 200,000 clones, around nine tenths of them singletons. The roughly 120-subject validation cohort, separate from the roughly 700-subject first cohort, included the donors. Findings and limits, study-wide: The study labeled about 160 TCR beta chains cytomegalovirus-associated. Cytomegalovirus status, reportedly, was diagnosed with high specificity and sensitivity by the classifier. Under in vitro conditions, a few CMV-associated chains were confirmed as specific for CMV antigens.

Points on this clone: Its antigen is unknown.

V usage is TRBV2 and J usage is TRBJ2-5; weak D call: TRBD1 (5 bases). Material: PBMCs. The sequence derives from a man aged 25 to 40 in good health and CMV-seropositive. DNA of the CDR3: TGTGCCAGCAGAATAATCAAGGGGCGAGGAGAGACCCAGTACTTC. Protein sequence: CASRIIKGRGETQYF.